Each of the 9 T cell receptor beta chains below was sequenced from the same sample in a study of cytomegalovirus exposure and HLA in healthy donors. A multiplex PCR was run with 60 Vbeta primers and 13 Jbeta primers. TCRdb's copy holds only in-frame clones and misses some; the assay was immunoSEQ multiplex PCR. Of about 120,000 clones detected, over 65% appear once; the ten largest clones hold more than 6.5%. The sample was PBMCs. The receptors were sampled from a woman in her thirties or forties in good health and CMV-seropositive.

The chain has TRBV7-8 and TRBJ1-4; 9 bases match TRBD1. J gave up 7 bases and V 5 bases, and 11 bases lay outside the gene matches. There are 16 residues in the CDR3. The germline V gene has CDR1 SGHVS and CDR2 FQNEAQ. CDR3 sequence: CASSPPAGQGREKLFF. CDR3 DNA sequence: TGTGCCAGCAGCCCCCCTGCGGGACAGGGTCGTGAAAAACTGTTTTTT.

V gene TRBV10-2 combines with J gene TRBJ1-1; no firm D call. The CDR3 has 12 amino acids. Germline CDR1 and CDR2: WSHSY and SAAADI. V was pared by 0 bases and J by 6 bases, with 5 bases between. The CDR3 DNA follows: TGCGCCAGCAGTGAGTCGAGAGCTGAAGCTTTCTTT. Translation: CASSESRAEAFF.

This chain links TRBV5-5 with TRBJ2-1; 8 bases are a match to TRBD2. V lost 3 bases to trimming and J lost 7 bases; unmatched junction nucleotides: 9. The CDR3 length is 15 residues. The germline V gene encodes CDR1 SGHKS and CDR2 YYEKEE (reference sequence). This chain's CDR3 is CASSWSGSGRNEQFF. The CDR3 DNA follows: TGTGCCAGCAGCTGGAGCGGGAGCGGAAGGAATGAGCAGTTCTTC.

The rearrangement links TRBV5-1 to TRBJ1-6; TRBD1 aligns across 7 bases. Germline V gene lookup returns CDR1 SGHRS and CDR2 YFSETQ. The CDR3 sequence is 16 residues long. V was pared by 3 bases and J by 5 bases, with 8 bases of the junction left unmatched. The CDR3 DNA reads as TGCGCCAGCAGCTCGGGGGACAGCCTTAATAATTCACCCCTCCACTTT. Translation: CASSSGDSLNNSPLHF.

This clone was seen a handful of times. This chain links TRBV9 with TRBJ2-5; D is unclear. V was pared by 4 bases and J by 5 bases, with 9 bases between. This CDR3 is 12 amino acids long. Germline CDR1 and CDR2: SGDLS and YYNGEE. The CDR3: CASSRLEETQYF. In nucleotides, the CDR3 is TGTGCCAGCAGCCGGTTGGAGGAGACCCAGTACTTC.

This clone was counted a single time. The V gene is TRBV5-4, the J gene TRBJ1-1, with D perhaps TRBD1 (5 bases). From germline, CDR1 is SGHNT and CDR2 YYREEE (reference sequence). CDR3 length equals 13 residues. V dropped 0 bases and J dropped 5 bases, with 8 bases sitting between them. The CDR3 region is CASSLERGTEAFF. CDR3 bases: TGTGCCAGCAGCTTGGAGCGGGGGACTGAAGCTTTCTTT.

The chain recombines TRBV6-4 with TRBJ2-3, with 14 bases identical to TRBD2. There are 16 residues in the CDR3. Looked up from germline, CDR1 is MRHNA and CDR2 is SNTAGT. V shed 6 bases, J shed 2 bases, and the junction held 4 bases outside the gene matches. DNA for the CDR3: TGTGCCAGCAGCGGACTAGCGGGGGGTAACACAGATACGCAGTATTTT. Residues: CASSGLAGGNTDTQYF.

The CDR3 sequence: CSVKGRRAGELFF. CDR3 coding DNA: TGCAGCGTAAAGGGGAGGCGGGCCGGGGAGCTGTTTTTT. V and J are TRBV29-1 and TRBJ2-2, with D possibly TRBD2 on 6 matching bases. The V end was cut by 6 bases, the J end by 6 bases, with 14 bases between. Germline CDR1 reads SQVTM; CDR2 reads ANQGSEA. The CDR3 consists of 13 residues.

This clone is a singleton in its sample. The rearrangement links TRBV11-3 to TRBJ2-7, with TRBD1 identical over 10 bases. Unmatched junction bases numbered 4, after V lost 5 bases and J lost 3 bases. The CDR3 is made up of 14 amino acids. The germline V gene encodes CDR1 SGHNT and CDR2 YENEEA. The CDR3 sequence is CASSSRTGGYEQYF. Written as DNA, the CDR3 is TGTGCCAGCAGCAGTCGGACAGGGGGCTACGAGCAGTACTTC.